Sequencing of this T cell receptor (beta chain) was carried out in a study of blood T cells in healthy people across ages. Broader study findings: While age rose, TCR beta diversity per million T cells dropped in a roughly linear way. Among long-lived donors, naive CD4+ cells were more numerous and diversity higher than in aged donors.

Caucasian, healthy and from Russia, the donors were aged between roughly 6 and 100. Isolation yielded PBMCs, at least 7 million per sample, in every case. With regard to this clonotype: As yet, its antigen is unknown.

It was with a sample-barcoded 5' primer and a J-beta primer mix that a second PCR of roughly 7 to 12 cycles was run. TCRdb independently ran MiXCR on the 5' RACE reads; one entry per CDR3 protein. The data hold 1,500,000 or so distinct CDR3 sequences, with roughly 43% observed a single time. The sample comprised blood. This sequence originates from a woman aged 18 to 35 in good health.

The chain's CDR3 is CSVPPVDRTQETQYF. The CDR3 nucleotides are TGCAGCGTCCCCCCGGTCGACAGGACCCAAGAGACCCAGTACTTC. V gene TRBV29-1 combines with J gene TRBJ2-5; a weak D match, TRBD1 (6 bases). The CDR3 has 15 amino acids. CDR1 SQVTM and CDR2 ANQGSEA come from the germline V gene. The germline V and J ends were trimmed by 6 bases and 1 base, with 18 bases remaining between them.